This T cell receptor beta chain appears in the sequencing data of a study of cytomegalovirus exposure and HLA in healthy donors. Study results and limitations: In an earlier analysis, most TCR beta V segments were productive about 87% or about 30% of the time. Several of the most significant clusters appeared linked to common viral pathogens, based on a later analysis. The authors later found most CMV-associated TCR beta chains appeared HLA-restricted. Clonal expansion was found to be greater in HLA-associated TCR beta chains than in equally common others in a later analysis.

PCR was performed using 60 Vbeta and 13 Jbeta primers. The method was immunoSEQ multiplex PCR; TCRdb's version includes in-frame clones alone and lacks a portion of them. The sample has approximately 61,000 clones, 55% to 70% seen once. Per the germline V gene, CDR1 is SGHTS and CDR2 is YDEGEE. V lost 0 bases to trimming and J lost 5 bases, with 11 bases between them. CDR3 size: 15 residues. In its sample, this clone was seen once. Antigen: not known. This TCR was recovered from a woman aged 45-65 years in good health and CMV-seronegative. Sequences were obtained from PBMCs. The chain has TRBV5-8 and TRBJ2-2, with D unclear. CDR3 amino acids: CASSLVGRGTGELFF. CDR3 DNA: TGTGCCAGCAGCTTGGTTGGTAGAGGTACCGGGGAGCTGTTTTTT.